This T cell receptor beta chain derives from a study of post-analysis software for immune sequencing data. Built from TCR beta cDNA, the libraries had unique molecular identifiers in them. Yield was around 500,000 cDNA molecules from around 1 to 9.1 million T cells. TCRdb re-derived calls from the PCR reads in MiXCR, one entry per CDR3 protein. The sample includes 600,000 to 700,000 distinct CDR3 sequences, roughly three fifths seen only once; the top ten take around 11%. Overall study findings and caveats: Batch-matched samples strongly co-clustered by F measure. Compared with controls, patients had more of about five TRBV segments, including TRBV5-6, TRBV5-1 and TRBV20-1.

Regarding this clonotype: Its antigen is still unknown.

V was trimmed by 3 bases and J by 4 bases, leaving 7 bases between them. The length of the CDR3 is 12 residues. Germline loops: CDR1 SNHLY, CDR2 FYNNEI. Sequenced: blood. This TCR was recovered from a girl aged 2 to 9 with multiple sclerosis. The chain joins TRBV2 to TRBJ2-7, with D unresolved. The CDR3: CASSDRIYEQYF. DNA of the CDR3: TGTGCCAGCAGTGACAGGATTTACGAGCAGTACTTC.